The 17 T cell receptor beta chains below come from one sample, sequenced in a study of blood T cell repertoires in COVID-19. Only in-frame clones appear in the TCRdb table, and some are missing; sequencing was by immunoSEQ multiplex PCR. This sample has some 300,000 clones, with around 84% found just once. Sequencing was done on a sample of peripheral blood. All receptors come from a man between 65 and 80 years old with acute or convalescent COVID-19.

The chain uses TRBV9 and TRBJ2-5; D gene unclear. Germline V CDR1 and CDR2: SGDLS, YYNGEE. This CDR3 comprises 14 residues. Between the trimmed V and J ends, which lost 0 bases and 5 bases, there was a span of 11 bases. CDR3 amino acids: CASSVAPQSETQYF. CDR3 bases: TGTGCCAGCAGCGTAGCACCACAGTCGGAGACCCAGTACTTC.

The CDR3 DNA reads as TGCGCCAGCAGCGACAAGGCAGGGGGCTCCTACAATGAGCAGTTCTTC. Encoded protein: CASSDKAGGSYNEQFF. J is TRBJ2-1 and V is TRBV5-1; 7 nucleotides agree with TRBD1. The length of the CDR3 is 16 residues. Germline-derived CDR1 and CDR2 are SGHRS and YFSETQ. V shed 4 bases, J shed 0 bases, and the junction held 7 bases outside the gene matches. Complete variable domain (other parts from reference TRBV5-1 and TRBJ2-1): KAGVTQTPRYLIKTRGQQVTLSCSPISGHRSVSWYQQTPGQGLQFLFEYFSETQRNKGNFPGRFSGRQFSNSRSEMNVSTLELGDSALYLCASSDKAGGSYNEQFFGPGTRLTVL.

The chain couples TRBV5-1 to TRBJ1-2; TRBD1 matches 9 bases. This CDR3 is 16 amino acids long. J was trimmed by 2 bases and V by 3 bases; bases with no gene match: 8. CDR1 is SGHRS and CDR2 is YFSETQ in the germline V gene. The chain's CDR3 is CASSSSRDRANYGYTF. Here the CDR3 DNA reads TGCGCCAGCAGCTCGTCCCGGGACAGGGCCAACTATGGCTACACCTTC.

This clone has only one observation. V is TRBV4-3 and J is TRBJ2-2, with 11 bases fitting TRBD1. The junction had 8 bases not matched to a gene; V was cut back by 1 base and J by 7 bases. Germline lookup yields CDR1 LGHNA and CDR2 YSLEER. This CDR3 comprises 17 residues. As DNA, the CDR3 is TGCGCCAGCAGCCAAGGTGCGGGACAGGGGGTCGTCGGGGAGCTGTTTTTT. Encoded protein: CASSQGAGQGVVGELFF.

The genes are TRBV19 and TRBJ2-3; D possibly corresponds to TRBD2 (6 bases). V lost 3 bases and J 2 bases, leaving 15 bases between the germline ends. This CDR3 has 16 amino acids. Per the germline V gene, CDR1 is LNHDA and CDR2 is SQIVND (reference sequence). The CDR3 spells CASSITARGLTDTQYF. CDR3 bases: TGTGCCAGTAGTATCACGGCGCGGGGTCTCACAGATACGCAGTATTTT.

V is TRBV7-3 and J is TRBJ2-3, with D maybe TRBD1 (7 bases). In germline, CDR1 is SGHTA, CDR2 FQGTGA. This CDR3 spans 15 amino acids. Trimming took off 5 bases at V and 2 bases at J, with 14 bases between the two ends. The CDR3 here is CASSRGTASTDTQYF. CDR3 bases: TGTGCCAGCAGCCGCGGGACAGCCTCCACAGATACGCAGTATTTT.

This chain joins TRBV28 and TRBJ1-2; D perhaps matches TRBD1 (6 bases). CDR1 is MDHEN and CDR2 is SYDVKM in the germline V gene. The V end was cut by 6 bases, the J end by 12 bases, with 23 bases between. The CDR3 has 14 residues. As DNA, the CDR3 is TGTGCCAGCAGCCTGTCCGGGACAACCTTAGCCCACACCTTC. Translating gives CASSLSGTTLAHTF.

About this clone: Additional DNA sequences in this sample encode the identical CDR3. The chain employs TRBV28 and TRBJ2-7, with TRBD2 matching 12 bases. The germline CDR1 and CDR2 sequences are MDHEN and SYDVKM. CDR3 length equals 14 residues. With 5 bases clipped from V and 4 bases from J, the junction kept 3 bases outside the gene matches. Here the CDR3 reads CASSPTSGRYEQYF. DNA for the CDR3: TGTGCCAGCAGTCCTACTAGCGGGAGGTACGAGCAGTACTTC.

This clone was picked up one time. This rearrangement joins TRBV19 to TRBJ1-1; D not resolved. The CDR3 consists of 15 residues. The V and J ends lost 7 bases and 2 bases respectively, with 17 bases between them. The germline CDR1 and CDR2 sequences are LNHDA and SQIVND (reference sequence). The CDR3 nucleotides read TGTGCCAGTACAATCCGGGTCGGGTTTAACACTGAAGCTTTCTTT. Residues: CASTIRVGFNTEAFF.

The genes are TRBV7-2 and TRBJ2-4; D is unclear. V was cut by 4 bases and J by 9 bases, with 13 bases left in between. CDR3 length equals 13 residues. The V gene's germline CDR1 is SGHTA and CDR2 FQGNSA. The CDR3 DNA reads as TGTGCCAGCAGCTACAACCACCGTGGCATTCAGTACTTC. Translation gives CASSYNHRGIQYF.

The CDR3 bases are TGTGCCAGCAGCCCCCAAGGTGGAAGGGCGGAGGTTTATGGCTACACCTTC. Translation gives CASSPQGGRAEVYGYTF. The chain uses TRBV4-2 and TRBJ1-2; no definite D call. Germline CDR1 reads LGHNA; CDR2 reads YNFKEQ. V was shortened by 4 bases and J by 5 bases, with 23 bases between the two germline ends. The length of the CDR3 is 17 residues.

The rearrangement uses TRBV4-3 and TRBJ1-2; 10 bases match TRBD1. The CDR3 has 19 amino acids. V gave up 2 bases and J gave up 3 bases; unmatched junction bases: 15. Germline-derived CDR1 and CDR2 are LGHNA and YSLEER. CDR3 in DNA: TGCGCCAGCAGCCAAATCTTGACTGTAGTCGGGACAGGGGACTATGGCTACACCTTC. Translation: CASSQILTVVGTGDYGYTF.

The DNA of the CDR3 is TGTGCCAGCAGCCAAGTATTTGGACAGGGGGTCTTCGAGCAGTACTTC. It yields the protein CASSQVFGQGVFEQYF. V and J are TRBV4-2 and TRBJ2-7, with 10 bases aligning to TRBD1. The CDR3 sequence is 16 residues long. The junction had 9 bases not matched to a gene; V was cut back by 1 base and J by 6 bases. Germline V lookup: CDR1 LGHNA, CDR2 YNFKEQ.

V and J are TRBV19 and TRBJ1-5, with 9 bases matching TRBD1. The ends lost 9 bases at V and 3 bases at J; junction bases unmatched: 6. Germline CDR1 reads LNHDA; CDR2 reads SQIVND (reference sequence). This CDR3 contains 14 residues. CDR3 sequence: CASSGQGINQPQHF. The CDR3 nucleotides are TGTGCCAGCTCCGGACAGGGGATCAATCAGCCCCAGCATTTT.

The J gene is TRBJ2-3, the V gene TRBV5-4, with 9 bases fitting TRBD2. The V segment lost 1 base and the J segment 5 bases; nucleotides outside the gene matches: 8. Germline CDR1 and CDR2: SGHNT and YYREEE (reference sequence). The CDR3 runs 16 residues. CDR3 sequence reads: CASSLFSAGGGDTQYF. The CDR3 bases are TGTGCCAGCAGCTTGTTCTCGGCGGGAGGGGGAGATACGCAGTATTTT. Variable domain in full (rest from reference TRBV5-4 and TRBJ2-3): ETGVTQSPTHLIKTRGQQVTLRCSSQSGHNTVSWYQQALGQGPQFIFQYYREEENGRGNFPPRFSGLQFPNYSSELNVNALELDDSALYLCASSLFSAGGGDTQYFGPGTRLTVL.

The CDR3 DNA is TGTGCCAGTAGTTCAGGTCCCAGCAATCAGCCCCAGCATTTT. Translating it yields CASSSGPSNQPQHF. The chain uses TRBV19 and TRBJ1-5; no reliable D call. The CDR3 runs 14 residues. CDR1 is LNHDA, CDR2 SQIVND, per germline (reference sequence). Trimming shortened V by 5 bases and J by 1 base, and 9 bases separated the two germline ends.

The chain is built from TRBV30 and TRBJ2-5; 8 bases map to TRBD2. J gave up 5 bases and V 3 bases, and 8 bases lay outside the gene matches. Germline assignment: CDR1 GTSNPN and CDR2 SVGIG (reference sequence). This CDR3 contains 14 residues. CDR3 bases: TGTGCCTGGAGCGGACTAGCTGGTTTCGAGACCCAGTACTTC. It yields the protein CAWSGLAGFETQYF.